Detailed here is one T cell receptor (beta chain). The table lists this clone with a few counts. The antigen it binds to is not known. There are no base qualities to consult, and no much larger clone falls within one base. This sample was taken from a study of STAT5B mutations in CD4+ large granular lymphocyte leukemia (dated 2022 in TCRdb). Broadly, across the study: Among the healthy controls, the CDR3 'QG' motif was associated with a particular HLA allele. The TCRbeta repertoires of CD4+ T-cell large granular lymphocyte leukemia patients were compared with the TCRbeta repertoires of healthy blood donors. Flow cytometry on FACSCanto II or FACSVerse showed that the purified fractions were more than 95% pure among lymphocytes. On the study overall, not on this receptor specifically: The data were not HLA-matched, and the higher clonality in CD4+ T-LGLL than in CD8+ T-LGLL could be due to the relatively small sample size. Compared with healthy CD4+ repertoires, CD4-sorted patient repertoires appeared more clonal, and this difference remained even after the putative leukemic clones were removed. Main leukemic clonotypes were private to each patient, although around 24% of the main leukemic clonotypes were found at low frequency in the non-leukemic repertoires of other patients. Enrichment of TRBV06-family usage was observed among the top patient clones (8/27) relative to healthy controls (2/35).

The germline V gene sets CDR1 to MGHRA and CDR2 to YSYEKL. From its cysteine to its phenylalanine, the CDR3 spans 13 amino acids. Only the CDR3 DNA stays, 39 bases, in frame from base 1. Trimming takes 3 bases from V and 5 bases from J, and the germline ends sit 10 bases apart. The healthy controls were 35 or so blood donors, and the buffy coats of these donors were supplied by the Finnish Red Cross blood service. All TCR-sequenced material derived from peripheral blood: patient blood samples and healthy donor buffy coats. Peripheral blood mononuclear cells were isolated by Ficoll-Hypaque gradient centrifugation. CD4+ cells were magnetically purified from the buffy coats of healthy controls. Genomic DNA was extracted using the Gentra Puregene Cell and Tissue kit, and a Qubit 2.0 fluorometer was used to quantify it. The immunoSEQ assay at survey resolution was applied to genomic DNA for sequencing of TCRbeta rearrangements. On the authors' methods: In the TCR sequencing data, the smallest productive clonotype frequency that could be detected was 2.59 x 10-5. Only productive TCRbeta rearrangements, meaning sequences that were complete and in-frame, were kept for the analyses. Simpson clonality, calculated in the immunoSEQ Analyzer version 3.0, was used as the measure of sample clonality. Clones were categorized by frequency as very rare, small, medium, large (1-20%) or hyperexpanded (>20%). Generation probabilities were estimated with OLGA 1.2.3, V-gene circos plots were made with VDJtools, specificities were searched in VDJdb, and CDR3 motifs were identified with GLIPH. TCRdb took this table from immuneACCESS and kept in-frame rearrangements with V and J called. Such tables lack part of the clones; where checked against another copy, unresolved V genes explain under half of the gap, and the rest is unexplained. That table is the source of V, J and clone size, and D and trimming were worked out from the DNA. The sample records more than 20,000 clones, approximately 81% of which are singletons. The top ten constitute around 0.4% of the sample.

This clonotype was sampled from a human donor in good health. This sequence uses TRBV4-1 and TRBJ2-5; the D gene lacks a confident call. The source material was CD4+ T cells from blood buffy coats. The DNA reads TGCGCCAGCAGCCAGGGAATGCTGGAGACCCAGTACTTC. Its translation is CASSQGMLETQYF.